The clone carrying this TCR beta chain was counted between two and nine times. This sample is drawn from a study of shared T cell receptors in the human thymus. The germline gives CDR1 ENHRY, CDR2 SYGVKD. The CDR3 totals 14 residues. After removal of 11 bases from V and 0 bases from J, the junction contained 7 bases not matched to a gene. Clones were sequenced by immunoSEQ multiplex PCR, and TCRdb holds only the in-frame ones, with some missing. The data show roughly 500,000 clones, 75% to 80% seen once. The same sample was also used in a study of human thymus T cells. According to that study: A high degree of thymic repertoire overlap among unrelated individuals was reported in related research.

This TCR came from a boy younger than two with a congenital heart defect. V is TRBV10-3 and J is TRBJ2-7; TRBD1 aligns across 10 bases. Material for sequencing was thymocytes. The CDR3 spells CAARQGASSYEQYF. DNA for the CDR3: TGTGCCGCCCGACAGGGGGCGAGCTCCTACGAGCAGTACTTC.